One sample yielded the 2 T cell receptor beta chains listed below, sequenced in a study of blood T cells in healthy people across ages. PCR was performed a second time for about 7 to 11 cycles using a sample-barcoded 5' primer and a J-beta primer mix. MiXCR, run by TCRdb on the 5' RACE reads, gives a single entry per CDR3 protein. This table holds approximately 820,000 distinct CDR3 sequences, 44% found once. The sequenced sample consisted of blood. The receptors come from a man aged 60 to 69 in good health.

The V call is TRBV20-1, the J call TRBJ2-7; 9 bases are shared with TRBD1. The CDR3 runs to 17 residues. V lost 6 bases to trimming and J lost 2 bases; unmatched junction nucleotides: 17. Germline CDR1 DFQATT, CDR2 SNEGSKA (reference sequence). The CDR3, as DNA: TGCAGTGCCCCCTCCCCGACCCGGGACAGGGTGACCTACGAGCAGTACTTC. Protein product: CSAPSPTRDRVTYEQYF.

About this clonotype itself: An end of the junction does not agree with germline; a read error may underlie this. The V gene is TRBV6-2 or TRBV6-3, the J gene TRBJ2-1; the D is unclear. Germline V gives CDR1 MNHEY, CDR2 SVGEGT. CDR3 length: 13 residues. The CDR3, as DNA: TGTGCCAGCAGTGACTCGAATGCTCAAGAGCAGTTCTTC. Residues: CASSDSNAQEQFF.